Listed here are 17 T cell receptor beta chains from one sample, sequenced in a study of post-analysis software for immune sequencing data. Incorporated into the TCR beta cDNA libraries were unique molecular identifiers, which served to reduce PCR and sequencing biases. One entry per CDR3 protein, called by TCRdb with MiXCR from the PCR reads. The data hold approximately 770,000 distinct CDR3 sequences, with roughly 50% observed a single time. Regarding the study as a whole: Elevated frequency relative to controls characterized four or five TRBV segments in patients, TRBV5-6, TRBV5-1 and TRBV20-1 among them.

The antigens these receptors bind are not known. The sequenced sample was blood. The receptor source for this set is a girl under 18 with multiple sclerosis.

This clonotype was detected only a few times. This CDR3 reads CASSFRGGNQPQHF. CDR3 bases: TGTGCCAGCAGCTTTAGGGGGGGTAATCAGCCCCAGCATTTT. The V call is TRBV28, the J call TRBJ1-5, with D possibly matching TRBD1 (6 bases). Trimming left V 6 bases short and J 4 bases short, with 13 bases between. CDR3 length equals 14 residues. From germline, CDR1 is MDHEN and CDR2 SYDVKM.

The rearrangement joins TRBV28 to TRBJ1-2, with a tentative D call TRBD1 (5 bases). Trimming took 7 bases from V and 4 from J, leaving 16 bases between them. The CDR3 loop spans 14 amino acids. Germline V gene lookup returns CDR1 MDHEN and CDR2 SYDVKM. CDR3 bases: TGTGCCAGCATCATGGACAAGACTCTCTATGGCTACACCTTC. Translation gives CASIMDKTLYGYTF.

CDR3 loop: CSVPAGGSSYEQYF. The DNA of the CDR3 is TGCAGCGTCCCCGCGGGGGGGTCCAGCTACGAGCAGTACTTC. This chain uses TRBV29-1 with TRBJ2-7; TRBD2 matches at 9 bases. This CDR3 is 14 amino acids long. V shed 6 bases and J 3 bases; nucleotides not matched to a gene: 9. Germline loops: CDR1 SQVTM, CDR2 ANQGSEA.

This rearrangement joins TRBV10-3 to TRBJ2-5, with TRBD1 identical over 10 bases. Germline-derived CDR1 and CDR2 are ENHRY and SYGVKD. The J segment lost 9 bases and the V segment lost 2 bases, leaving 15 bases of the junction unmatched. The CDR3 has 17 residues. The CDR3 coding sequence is TGTGCCATCAGTGAGAAGGGCCCGGGACAGGGGAGGGAGCCCCAGTACTTC. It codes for CAISEKGPGQGREPQYF.

The CDR3 here is CSARWVRAHEQFF. The CDR3 nucleotides are TGCAGTGCTAGATGGGTCAGGGCCCATGAGCAGTTCTTC. This chain uses TRBV20-1 with TRBJ2-1; possibly TRBD1 for D (5 bases). The CDR3 is 13 amino acids. V shed 2 bases and J shed 8 bases, with 13 bases lying between them. Germline CDR1 DFQATT, CDR2 SNEGSKA (reference sequence).

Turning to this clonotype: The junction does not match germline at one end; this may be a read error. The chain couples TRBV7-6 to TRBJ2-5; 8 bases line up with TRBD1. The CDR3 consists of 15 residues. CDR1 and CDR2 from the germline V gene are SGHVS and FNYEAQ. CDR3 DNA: TGTGCCAGCAGCCCCCGGACAGGGTGGGCAGAGTCCCAGTACTTC. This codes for CASSPRTGWAESQYF.

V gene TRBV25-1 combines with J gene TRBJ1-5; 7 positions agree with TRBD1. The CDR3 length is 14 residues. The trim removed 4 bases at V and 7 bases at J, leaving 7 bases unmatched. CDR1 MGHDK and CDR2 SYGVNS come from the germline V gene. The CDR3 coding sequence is TGTGCCAGCAGTGCGACAGGGCTGGACCAGCCCCAGCATTTT. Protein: CASSATGLDQPQHF.

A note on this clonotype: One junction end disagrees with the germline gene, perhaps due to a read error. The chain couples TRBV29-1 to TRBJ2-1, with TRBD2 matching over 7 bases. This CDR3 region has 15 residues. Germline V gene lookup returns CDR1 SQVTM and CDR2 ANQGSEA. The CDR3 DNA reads TGCAGCTTTGACCGCGGGGTAGCGGGTTTTCATGAGCAGTTCTTC. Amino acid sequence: CSFDRGVAGFHEQFF.

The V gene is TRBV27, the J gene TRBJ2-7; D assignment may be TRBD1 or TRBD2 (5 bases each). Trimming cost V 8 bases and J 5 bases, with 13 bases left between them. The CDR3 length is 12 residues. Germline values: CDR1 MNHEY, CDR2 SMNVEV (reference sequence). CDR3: CASAGGGDEQYF. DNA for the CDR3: TGTGCCAGCGCGGGTGGGGGAGACGAGCAGTACTTC.

This CDR3 reads CASSAEGAGNHNEQFF. The CDR3 coding sequence is TGTGCCAGCAGCGCCGAGGGGGCCGGGAACCACAATGAGCAGTTCTTC. The V call is TRBV7-9, the J call TRBJ2-1; 7 nucleotides line up with TRBD1. The CDR3 totals 16 residues. The J segment lost 5 bases and the V segment lost 5 bases, leaving 12 bases of the junction unmatched. Germline V CDR1 and CDR2: SEHNR, FQNEAQ (reference sequence).

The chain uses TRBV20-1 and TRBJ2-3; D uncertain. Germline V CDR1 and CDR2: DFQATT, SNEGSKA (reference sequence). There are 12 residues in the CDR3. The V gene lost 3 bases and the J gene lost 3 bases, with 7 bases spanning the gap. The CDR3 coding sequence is TGCAGTGCTAGGGAAAGGACAGATACGCAGTATTTT. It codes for CSARERTDTQYF.

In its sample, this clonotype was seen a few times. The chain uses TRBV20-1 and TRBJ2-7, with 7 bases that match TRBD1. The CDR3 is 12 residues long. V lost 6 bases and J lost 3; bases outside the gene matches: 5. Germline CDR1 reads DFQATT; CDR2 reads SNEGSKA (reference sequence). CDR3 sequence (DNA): TGCAGTGCCCGGACAGGCAACTACGAGCAGTACTTC. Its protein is CSARTGNYEQYF.

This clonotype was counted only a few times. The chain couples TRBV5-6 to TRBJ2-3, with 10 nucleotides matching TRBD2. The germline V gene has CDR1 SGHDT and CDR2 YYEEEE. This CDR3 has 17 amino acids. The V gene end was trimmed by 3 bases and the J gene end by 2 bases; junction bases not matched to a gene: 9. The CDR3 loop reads CASSSPPGLATTDTQYF. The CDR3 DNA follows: TGTGCCAGCAGCTCCCCTCCGGGACTAGCGACCACAGATACGCAGTATTTT.

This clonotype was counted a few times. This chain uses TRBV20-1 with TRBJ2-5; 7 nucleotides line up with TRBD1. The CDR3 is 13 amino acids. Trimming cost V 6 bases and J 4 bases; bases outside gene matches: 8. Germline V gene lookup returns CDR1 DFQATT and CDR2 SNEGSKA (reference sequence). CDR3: CSAQGGGVETQYF. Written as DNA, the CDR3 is TGCAGTGCCCAAGGGGGCGGAGTAGAGACCCAGTACTTC.

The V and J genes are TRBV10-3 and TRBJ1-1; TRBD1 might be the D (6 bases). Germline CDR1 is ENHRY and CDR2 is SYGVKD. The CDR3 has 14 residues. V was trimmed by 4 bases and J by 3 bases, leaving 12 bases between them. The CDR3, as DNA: TGTGCCATCAGTGGGGGGGCGCCGGACACTGAAGCTTTCTTT. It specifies CAISGGAPDTEAFF.

CDR3: CASSRNRDRDSYEQYF. The CDR3 bases are TGCGCCAGCAGCCGCAACCGGGACAGGGACTCCTACGAGCAGTACTTC. J is TRBJ2-7 and V is TRBV5-1; 9 positions match TRBD1. V lost 4 bases, J lost 0 bases, and 8 bases stayed unmatched. The CDR3 has 16 amino acids. Germline values: CDR1 SGHRS, CDR2 YFSETQ.

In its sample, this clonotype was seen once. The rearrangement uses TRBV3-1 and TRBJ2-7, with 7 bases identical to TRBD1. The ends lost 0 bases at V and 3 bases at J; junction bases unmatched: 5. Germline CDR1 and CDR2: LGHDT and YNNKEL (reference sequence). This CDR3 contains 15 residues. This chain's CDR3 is CASSQDRRQGYEQYF. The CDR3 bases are TGTGCCAGCAGCCAAGATAGGCGACAGGGCTACGAGCAGTACTTC.